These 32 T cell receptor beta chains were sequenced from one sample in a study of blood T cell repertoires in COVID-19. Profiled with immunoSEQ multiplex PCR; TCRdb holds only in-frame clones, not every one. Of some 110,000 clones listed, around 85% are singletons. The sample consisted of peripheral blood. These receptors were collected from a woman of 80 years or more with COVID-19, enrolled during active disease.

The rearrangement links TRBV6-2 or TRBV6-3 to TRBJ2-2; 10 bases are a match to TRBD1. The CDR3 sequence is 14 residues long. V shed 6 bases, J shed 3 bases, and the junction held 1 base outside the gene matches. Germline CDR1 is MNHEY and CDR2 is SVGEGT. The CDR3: CASSGTGDTGELFF. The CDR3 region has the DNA TGTGCCAGCAGCGGGACAGGGGACACCGGGGAGCTGTTTTTT.

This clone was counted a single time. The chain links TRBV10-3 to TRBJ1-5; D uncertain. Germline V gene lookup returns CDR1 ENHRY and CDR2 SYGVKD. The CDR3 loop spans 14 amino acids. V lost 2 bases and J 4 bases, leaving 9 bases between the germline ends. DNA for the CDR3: TGTGCCATCAGTGAGGGACTGGAAAATCAGCCCCAGCATTTT. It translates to CAISEGLENQPQHF.

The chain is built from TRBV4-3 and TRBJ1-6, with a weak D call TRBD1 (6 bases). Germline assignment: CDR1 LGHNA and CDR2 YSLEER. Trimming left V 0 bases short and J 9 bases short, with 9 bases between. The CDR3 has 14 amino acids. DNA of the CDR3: TGCGCCAGCAGCCAAGAACACAGGGCTTCACCCCTCCACTTT. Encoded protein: CASSQEHRASPLHF.

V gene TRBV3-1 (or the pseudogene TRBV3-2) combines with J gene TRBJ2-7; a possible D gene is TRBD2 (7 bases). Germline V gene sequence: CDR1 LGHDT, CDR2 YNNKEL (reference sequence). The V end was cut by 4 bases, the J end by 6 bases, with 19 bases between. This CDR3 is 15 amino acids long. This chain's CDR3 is CASSPGGVGGAEQYF. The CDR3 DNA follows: TGTGCCAGCAGCCCGGGGGGCGTCGGAGGGGCCGAGCAGTACTTC.

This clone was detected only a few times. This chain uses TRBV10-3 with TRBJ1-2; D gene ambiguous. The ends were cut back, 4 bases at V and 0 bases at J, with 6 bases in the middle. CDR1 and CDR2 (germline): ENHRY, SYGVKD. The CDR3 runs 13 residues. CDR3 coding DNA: TGTGCCATCAGTGTAGAACCTAACTATGGCTACACCTTC. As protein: CAISVEPNYGYTF.

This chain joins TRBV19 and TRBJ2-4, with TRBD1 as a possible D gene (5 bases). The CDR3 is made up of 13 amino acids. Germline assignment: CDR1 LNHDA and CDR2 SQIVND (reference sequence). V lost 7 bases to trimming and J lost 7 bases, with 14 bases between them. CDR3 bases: TGTGCCAGTATGGTGCAGGGTAGGAACATTCAGTACTTC. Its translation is CASMVQGRNIQYF. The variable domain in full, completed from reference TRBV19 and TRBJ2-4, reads DGGITQSPKYLFRKEGQNVTLSCEQNLNHDAMYWYRQDPGQGLRLIYYSQIVNDFQKGDIAEGYSVSREKKESFPLTVTSAQKNPTAFYLCASMVQGRNIQYFGAGTRLSVL.

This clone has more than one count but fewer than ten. The chain's CDR3 is CASSMKTSGISDTQYF. The CDR3 bases are TGTGCCAGTAGTATGAAGACTAGCGGGATTTCAGATACGCAGTATTTT. This sequence joins TRBV19 and TRBJ2-3; 11 nucleotides align to TRBD2. This CDR3 is 16 amino acids long. Trimming took 3 bases from V and 4 from J; bases not matched to a gene: 6. Germline V CDR1 and CDR2: LNHDA, SQIVND (reference sequence). Full variable domain (outside the CDR3, taken from reference TRBV19 and TRBJ2-3): DGGITQSPKYLFRKEGQNVTLSCEQNLNHDAMYWYRQDPGQGLRLIYYSQIVNDFQKGDIAEGYSVSREKKESFPLTVTSAQKNPTAFYLCASSMKTSGISDTQYFGPGTRLTVL.

Written as DNA, the CDR3 is TGTGCCAGCAGTTTATATTCGACGGCCAGGGGGCGAATAGGACCTGAAGCTTTCTTT. Amino acid sequence: CASSLYSTARGRIGPEAFF. The chain couples TRBV28 to TRBJ1-1, with 8 bases fitting TRBD1. Germline trimming cut 1 base from V and 6 bases from J; bases unmatched to any gene: 19. Germline values: CDR1 MDHEN, CDR2 SYDVKM. The CDR3 is made up of 19 amino acids.

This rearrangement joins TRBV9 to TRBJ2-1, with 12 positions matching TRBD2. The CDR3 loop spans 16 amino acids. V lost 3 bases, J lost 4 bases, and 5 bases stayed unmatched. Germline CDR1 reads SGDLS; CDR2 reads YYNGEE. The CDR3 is CASSALTSGSYNEQFF. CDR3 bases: TGTGCCAGCAGCGCCTTGACTAGCGGGAGTTACAATGAGCAGTTCTTC.

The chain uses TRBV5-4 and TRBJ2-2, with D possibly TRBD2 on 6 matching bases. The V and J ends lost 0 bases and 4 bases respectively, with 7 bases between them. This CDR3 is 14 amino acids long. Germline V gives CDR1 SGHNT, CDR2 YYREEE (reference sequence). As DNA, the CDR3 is TGTGCCAGCAGCTTGGACGGGGGCACCGGGGAGCTGTTTTTT. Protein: CASSLDGGTGELFF.

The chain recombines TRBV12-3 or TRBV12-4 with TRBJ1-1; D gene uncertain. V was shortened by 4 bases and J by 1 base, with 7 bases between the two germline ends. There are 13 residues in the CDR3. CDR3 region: CASSSQWNTEAFF. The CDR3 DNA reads TGTGCCAGCAGTTCACAGTGGAACACTGAAGCTTTCTTT.

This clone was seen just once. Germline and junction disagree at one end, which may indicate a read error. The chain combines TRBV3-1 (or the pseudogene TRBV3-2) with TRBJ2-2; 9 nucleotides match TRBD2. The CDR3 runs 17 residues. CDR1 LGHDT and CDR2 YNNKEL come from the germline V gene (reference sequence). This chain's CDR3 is CASSQGPAGGGTGELFF. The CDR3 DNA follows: TGTGCCAGCAGTCAAGGCCCAGCGGGAGGCGGCACCGGGGAGCTGTTTTTT.

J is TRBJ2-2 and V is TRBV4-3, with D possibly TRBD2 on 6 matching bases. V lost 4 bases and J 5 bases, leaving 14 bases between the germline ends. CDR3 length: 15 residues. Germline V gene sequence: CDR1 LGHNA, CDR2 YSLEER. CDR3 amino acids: CASSPAVGGTGELFF. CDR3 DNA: TGCGCCAGCAGCCCGGCGGTGGGGGGTACCGGGGAGCTGTTTTTT.

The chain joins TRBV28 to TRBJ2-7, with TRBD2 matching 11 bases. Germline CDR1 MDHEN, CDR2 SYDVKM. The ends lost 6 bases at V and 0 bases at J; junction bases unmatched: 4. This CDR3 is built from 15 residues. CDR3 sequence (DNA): TGTGCCAGCAGCATAGCGGGAGGGCCCTCCTACGAGCAGTACTTC. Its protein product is CASSIAGGPSYEQYF. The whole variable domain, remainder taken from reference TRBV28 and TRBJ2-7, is DVKVTQSSRYLVKRTGEKVFLECVQDMDHENMFWYRQDPGLGLRLIYFSYDVKMKEKGDIPEGYSVSREKKERFSLILESASTNQTSMYLCASSIAGGPSYEQYFGPGTRLTVT.

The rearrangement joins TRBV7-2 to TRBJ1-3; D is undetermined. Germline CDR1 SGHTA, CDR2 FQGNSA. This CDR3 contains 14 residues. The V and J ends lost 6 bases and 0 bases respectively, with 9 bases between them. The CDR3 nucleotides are TGTGCCAGCAGTCCGGTTCTCTCTGGAAACACCATATATTTT. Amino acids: CASSPVLSGNTIYF.

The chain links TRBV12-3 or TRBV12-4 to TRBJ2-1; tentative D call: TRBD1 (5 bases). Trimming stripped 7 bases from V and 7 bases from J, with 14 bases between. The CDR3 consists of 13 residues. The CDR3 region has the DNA TGTGCCAGCACCCCGCAGGGTATTAATGAGCAGTTCTTC. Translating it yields CASTPQGINEQFF.

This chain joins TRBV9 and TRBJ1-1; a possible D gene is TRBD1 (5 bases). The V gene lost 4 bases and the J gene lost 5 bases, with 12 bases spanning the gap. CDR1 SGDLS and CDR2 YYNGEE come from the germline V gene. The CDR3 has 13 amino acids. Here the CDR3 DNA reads TGTGCCAGCAGCCAAGGACGGGGGACTGAAGCTTTCTTT. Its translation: CASSQGRGTEAFF. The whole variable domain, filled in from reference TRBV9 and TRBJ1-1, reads DSGVTQTPKHLITATGQRVTLRCSPRSGDLSVYWYQQSLDQGLQFLIQYYNGEERAKGNILERFSAQQFPDLHSELNLSSLELGDSALYFCASSQGRGTEAFFGQGTRLTVV.

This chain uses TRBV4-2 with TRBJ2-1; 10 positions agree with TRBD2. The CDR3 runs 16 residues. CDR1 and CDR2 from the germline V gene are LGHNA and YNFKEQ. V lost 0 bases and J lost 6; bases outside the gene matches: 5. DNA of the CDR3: TGTGCCAGCAGCCAAGAACCTAGCGGGAGTTTCAATGAGCAGTTCTTC. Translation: CASSQEPSGSFNEQFF.

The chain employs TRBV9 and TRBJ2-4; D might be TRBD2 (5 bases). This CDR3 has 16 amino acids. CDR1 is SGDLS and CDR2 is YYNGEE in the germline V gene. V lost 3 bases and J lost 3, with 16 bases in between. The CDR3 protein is CASSAGLVLGKNIQYF. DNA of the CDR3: TGTGCCAGCAGCGCCGGACTTGTTTTGGGCAAAAACATTCAGTACTTC. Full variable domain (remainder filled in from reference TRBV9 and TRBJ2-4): DSGVTQTPKHLITATGQRVTLRCSPRSGDLSVYWYQQSLDQGLQFLIQYYNGEERAKGNILERFSAQQFPDLHSELNLSSLELGDSALYFCASSAGLVLGKNIQYFGAGTRLSVL.

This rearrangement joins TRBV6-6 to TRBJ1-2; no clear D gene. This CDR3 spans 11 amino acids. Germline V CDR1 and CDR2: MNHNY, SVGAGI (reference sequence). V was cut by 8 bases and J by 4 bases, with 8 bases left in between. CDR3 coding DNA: TGTGCCAGCTTTGGACTCTATGGCTACACCTTC. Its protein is CASFGLYGYTF.

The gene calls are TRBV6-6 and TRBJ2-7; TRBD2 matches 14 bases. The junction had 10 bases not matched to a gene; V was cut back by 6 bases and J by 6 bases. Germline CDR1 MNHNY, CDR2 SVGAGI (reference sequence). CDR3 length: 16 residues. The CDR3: CASSAGTSGSLSEQYF. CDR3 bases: TGTGCCAGCAGCGCCGGGACTAGCGGGAGTCTGTCCGAGCAGTACTTC.

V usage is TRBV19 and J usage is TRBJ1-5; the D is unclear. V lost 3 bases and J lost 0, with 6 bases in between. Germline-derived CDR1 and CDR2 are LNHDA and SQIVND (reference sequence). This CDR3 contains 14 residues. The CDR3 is CASSIQDSNQPQHF. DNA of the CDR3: TGTGCCAGTAGTATTCAGGATAGCAATCAGCCCCAGCATTTT.

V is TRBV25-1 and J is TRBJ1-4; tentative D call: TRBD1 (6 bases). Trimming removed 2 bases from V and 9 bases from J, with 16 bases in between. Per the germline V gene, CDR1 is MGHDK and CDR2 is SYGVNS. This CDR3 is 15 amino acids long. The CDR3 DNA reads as TGTGCCAGCAGTGAACCAGGGGCGAATGGGAAAAAACTGTTTTTT. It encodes CASSEPGANGKKLFF. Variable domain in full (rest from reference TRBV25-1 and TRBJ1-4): EADIYQTPRYLVIGTGKKITLECSQTMGHDKMYWYQQDPGMELHLIHYSYGVNSTEKGDLSSESTVSRIRTEHFPLTLESARPSHTSQYLCASSEPGANGKKLFFGSGTQLSVL.

The CDR3 DNA sequence: TGTGCCAGCAGCTTCCGATCAGGGAACAGCAATCAGCCCCAGCATTTT. Translating gives CASSFRSGNSNQPQHF. The rearrangement joins TRBV11-3 to TRBJ1-5; D perhaps matches TRBD1 (5 bases). Germline CDR1 reads SGHNT; CDR2 reads YENEEA. The CDR3 covers 16 residues. Between the trimmed V and J ends, which lost 3 bases and 1 base, there was a span of 13 bases.

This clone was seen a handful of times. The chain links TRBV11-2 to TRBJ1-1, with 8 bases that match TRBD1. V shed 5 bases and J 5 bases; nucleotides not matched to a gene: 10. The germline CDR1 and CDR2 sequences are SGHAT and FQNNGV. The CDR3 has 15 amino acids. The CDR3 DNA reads TGTGCCAGCAGCGCCTACAGGGGGAGAGGGACTGAAGCTTTCTTT. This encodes CASSAYRGRGTEAFF.

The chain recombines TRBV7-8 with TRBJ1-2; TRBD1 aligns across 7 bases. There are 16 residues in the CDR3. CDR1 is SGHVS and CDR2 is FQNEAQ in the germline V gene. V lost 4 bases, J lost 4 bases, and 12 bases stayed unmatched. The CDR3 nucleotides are TGTGCCAGCAGCTCGAATACAGGGGTGTTGGGCTATGGCTACACCTTC. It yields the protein CASSSNTGVLGYGYTF.

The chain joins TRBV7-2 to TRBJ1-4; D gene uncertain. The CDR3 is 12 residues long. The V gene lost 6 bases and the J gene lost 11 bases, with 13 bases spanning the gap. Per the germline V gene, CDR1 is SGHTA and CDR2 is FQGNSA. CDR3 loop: CASRQDPGKLFF. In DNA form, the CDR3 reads TGTGCCAGCAGACAAGACCCGGGGAAACTGTTTTTT. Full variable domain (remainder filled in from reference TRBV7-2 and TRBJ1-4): GAGVSQSPSNKVTEKGKDVELRCDPISGHTALYWYRQSLGQGLEFLIYFQGNSAPDKSGLPSDRFSAERTGGSVSTLTIQRTQQEDSAVYLCASRQDPGKLFFGSGTQLSVL.

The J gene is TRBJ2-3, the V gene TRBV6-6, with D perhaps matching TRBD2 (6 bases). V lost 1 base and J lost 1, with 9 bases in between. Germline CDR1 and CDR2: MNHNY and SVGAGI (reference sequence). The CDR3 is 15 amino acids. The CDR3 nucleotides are TGTGCCAGCAGTTACTGGGCTAGCGGCACAGATACGCAGTATTTT. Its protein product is CASSYWASGTDTQYF.

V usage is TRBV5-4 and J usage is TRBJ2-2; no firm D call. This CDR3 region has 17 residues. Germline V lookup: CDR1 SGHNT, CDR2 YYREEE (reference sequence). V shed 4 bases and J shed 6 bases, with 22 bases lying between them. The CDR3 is CASSVKYQAKGSGELFF. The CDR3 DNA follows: TGTGCCAGCAGCGTGAAGTATCAGGCAAAAGGATCCGGGGAGCTGTTTTTT.

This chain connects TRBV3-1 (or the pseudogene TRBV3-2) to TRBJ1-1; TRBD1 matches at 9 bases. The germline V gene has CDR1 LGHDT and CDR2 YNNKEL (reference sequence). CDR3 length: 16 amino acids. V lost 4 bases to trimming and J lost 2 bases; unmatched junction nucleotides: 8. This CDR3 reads CASSPRQGVFNTEAFF. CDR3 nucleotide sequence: TGTGCCAGCAGCCCGAGACAGGGGGTTTTTAACACTGAAGCTTTCTTT.

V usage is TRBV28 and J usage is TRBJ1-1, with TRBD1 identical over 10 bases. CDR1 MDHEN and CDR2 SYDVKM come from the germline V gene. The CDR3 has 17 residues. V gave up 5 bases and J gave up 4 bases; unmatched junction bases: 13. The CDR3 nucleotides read TGTGCCAGCAGTCCTATAGGGGACAGGGGCGGGGTCACTGAAGCTTTCTTT. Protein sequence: CASSPIGDRGGVTEAFF.

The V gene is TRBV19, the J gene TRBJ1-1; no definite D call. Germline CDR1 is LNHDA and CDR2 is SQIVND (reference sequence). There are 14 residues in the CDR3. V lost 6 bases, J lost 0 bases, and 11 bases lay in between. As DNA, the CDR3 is TGTGCCAGTAGGGCTGGAGGATTGAACACTGAAGCTTTCTTT. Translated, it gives CASRAGGLNTEAFF.